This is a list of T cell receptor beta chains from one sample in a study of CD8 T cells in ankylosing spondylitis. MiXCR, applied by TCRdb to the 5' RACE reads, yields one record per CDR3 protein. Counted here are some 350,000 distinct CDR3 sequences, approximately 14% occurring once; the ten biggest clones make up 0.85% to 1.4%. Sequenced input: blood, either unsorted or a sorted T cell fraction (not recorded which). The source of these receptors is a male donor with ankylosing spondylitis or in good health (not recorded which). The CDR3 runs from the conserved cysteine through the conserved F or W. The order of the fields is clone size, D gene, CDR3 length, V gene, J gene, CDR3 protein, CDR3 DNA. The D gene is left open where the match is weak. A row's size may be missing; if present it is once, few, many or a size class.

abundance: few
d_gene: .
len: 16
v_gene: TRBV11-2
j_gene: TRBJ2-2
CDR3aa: CASSLEWGLNTGELFF
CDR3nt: TGTGCCAGCAGCTTAGAATGGGGGCTTAACACCGGGGAGCTGTTTTTT

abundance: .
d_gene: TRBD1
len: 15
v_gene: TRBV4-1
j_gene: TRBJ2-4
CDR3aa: CASSQDYTGGWIQYF
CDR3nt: TGCGCCAGCAGCCAAGACTACACAGGGGGTTGGATTCAGTACTTC

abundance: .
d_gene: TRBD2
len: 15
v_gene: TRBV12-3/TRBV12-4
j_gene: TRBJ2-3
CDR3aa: CASSGHEREADTQYF
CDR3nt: TGTGCCAGCAGTGGGCATGAGCGGGAGGCAGATACGCAGTATTTT

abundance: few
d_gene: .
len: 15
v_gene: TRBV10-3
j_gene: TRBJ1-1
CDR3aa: CAISDPYGEGTEAFF
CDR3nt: TGTGCCATCAGTGACCCCTATGGGGAGGGTACTGAAGCTTTCTTT

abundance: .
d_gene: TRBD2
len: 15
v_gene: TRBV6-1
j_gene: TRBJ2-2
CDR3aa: CASNRGLALGGELFF
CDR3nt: TGTGCCAGCAATCGGGGACTAGCCCTCGGCGGGGAGCTGTTTTTT

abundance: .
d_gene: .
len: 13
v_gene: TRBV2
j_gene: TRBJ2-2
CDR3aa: CASRRWDTGELFF
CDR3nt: TGTGCCAGCAGACGGTGGGACACCGGGGAGCTGTTTTTT

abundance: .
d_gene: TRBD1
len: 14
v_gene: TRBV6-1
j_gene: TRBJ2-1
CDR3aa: CASATGGYYNEQFF
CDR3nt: TGTGCCAGCGCCACAGGGGGGTACTACAATGAGCAGTTCTTC

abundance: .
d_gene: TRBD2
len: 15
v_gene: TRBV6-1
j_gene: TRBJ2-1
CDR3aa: CASSSGTSGPIQRFF
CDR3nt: TGTGCCAGCAGCTCCGGGACTAGCGGGCCCATACAACGGTTCTTC

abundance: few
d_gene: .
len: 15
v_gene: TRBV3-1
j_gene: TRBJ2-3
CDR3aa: CASSQGPREKDTQYF
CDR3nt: TGTGCCAGCAGCCAAGGCCCTCGGGAGAAAGATACGCAGTATTTT

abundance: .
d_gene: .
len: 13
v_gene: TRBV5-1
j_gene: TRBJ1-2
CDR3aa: CASSLEMGNGYTF
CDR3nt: TGCGCCAGCAGCTTGGAAATGGGGAACGGCTACACCTTC

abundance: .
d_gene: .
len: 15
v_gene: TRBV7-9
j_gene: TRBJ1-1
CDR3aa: CASSPTDGGNTEAFF
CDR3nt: TGTGCCAGCAGCCCAACCGATGGAGGGAACACTGAAGCTTTCTTT

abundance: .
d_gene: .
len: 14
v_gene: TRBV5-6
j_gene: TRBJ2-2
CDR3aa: CASSLAQGTGELFF
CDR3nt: TGTGCCAGCAGCTTGGCGCAGGGCACCGGGGAGCTGTTTTTT

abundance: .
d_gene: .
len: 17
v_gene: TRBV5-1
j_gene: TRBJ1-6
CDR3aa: CASSLAQGPPAISPLHF
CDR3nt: TGCGCCAGCAGCTTGGCTCAGGGGCCCCCCGCGATTTCACCCCTCCACTTT

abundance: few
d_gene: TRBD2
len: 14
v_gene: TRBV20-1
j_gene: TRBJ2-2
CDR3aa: CSARGLAGTGELFF
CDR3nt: TGCAGTGCTAGGGGACTAGCGGGGACCGGGGAGCTGTTTTTT

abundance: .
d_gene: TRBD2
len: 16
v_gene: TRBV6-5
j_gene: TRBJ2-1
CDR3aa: CASSSLSGRSYNEQFF
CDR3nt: TGTGCCAGCAGTTCCCTAAGCGGGAGGTCCTACAATGAGCAGTTCTTC

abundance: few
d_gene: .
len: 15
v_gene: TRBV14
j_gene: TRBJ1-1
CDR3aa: CASSQNVVMNTEAFF
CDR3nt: TGTGCCAGCAGCCAAAATGTTGTGATGAACACTGAAGCTTTCTTT

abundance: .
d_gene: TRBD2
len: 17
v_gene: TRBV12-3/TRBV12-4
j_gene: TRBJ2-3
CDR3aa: CASSSQTSGGVLDTQYF
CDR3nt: TGTGCCAGCAGTTCGCAGACTAGCGGGGGGGTCTTAGATACGCAGTATTTT

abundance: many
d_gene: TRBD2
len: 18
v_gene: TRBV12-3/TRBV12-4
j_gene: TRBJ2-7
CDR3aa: CASTLLLGGAQSSYEQYF
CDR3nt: TGTGCCAGCACCCTGCTCCTCGGGGGGGCCCAATCCTCCTACGAGCAGTACTTC

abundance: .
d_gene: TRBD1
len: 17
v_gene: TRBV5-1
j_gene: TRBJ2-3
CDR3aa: CASSLASTGGRTDTQYF
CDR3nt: TGCGCCAGCAGCTTGGCCTCCACAGGGGGCCGGACAGATACGCAGTATTTT

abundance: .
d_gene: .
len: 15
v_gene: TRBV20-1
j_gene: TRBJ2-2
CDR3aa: CSARITGRGSGELFF
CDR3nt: TGCAGTGCTAGAATCACGGGGCGTGGGTCCGGGGAGCTGTTTTTT

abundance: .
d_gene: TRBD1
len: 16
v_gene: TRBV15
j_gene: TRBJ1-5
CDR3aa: CATSRTGQMSNQPQHF
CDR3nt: TGTGCCACCAGCAGAACGGGACAGATGAGCAATCAGCCCCAGCATTTT

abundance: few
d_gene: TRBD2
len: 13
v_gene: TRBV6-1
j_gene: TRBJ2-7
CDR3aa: CASRRGLFPEQYF
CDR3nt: TGTGCCAGCAGGCGGGGACTATTCCCTGAGCAGTACTTC

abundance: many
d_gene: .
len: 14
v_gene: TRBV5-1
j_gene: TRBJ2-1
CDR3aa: CASSLTGPYNEQFF
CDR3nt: TGCGCCAGCAGCTTGACAGGACCCTACAATGAGCAGTTCTTC

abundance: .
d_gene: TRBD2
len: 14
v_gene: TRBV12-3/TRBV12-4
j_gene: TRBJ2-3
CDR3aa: CAGAEAGGTDTQYF
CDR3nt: TGTGCCGGCGCCGAGGCGGGAGGCACAGATACGCAGTATTTT

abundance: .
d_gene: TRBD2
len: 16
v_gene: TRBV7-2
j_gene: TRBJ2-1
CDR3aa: CASSLAGSGRADRQFF
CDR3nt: TGTGCCAGCAGCTTAGCGGGCAGCGGGAGGGCCGATAGACAGTTCTTC

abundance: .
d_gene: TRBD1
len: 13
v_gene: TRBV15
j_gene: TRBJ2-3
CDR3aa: CATSRDRGDTQYF
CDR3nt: TGTGCCACCAGCAGGGACAGGGGAGATACGCAGTATTTT

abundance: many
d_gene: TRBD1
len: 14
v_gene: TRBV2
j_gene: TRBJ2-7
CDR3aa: CASSGQTGAYEQYF
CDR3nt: TGTGCCAGCAGTGGGCAGACAGGGGCCTACGAGCAGTACTTC

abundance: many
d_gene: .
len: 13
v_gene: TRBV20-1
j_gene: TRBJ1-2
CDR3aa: CSASTLGDYGYTF
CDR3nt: TGCAGTGCTTCGACACTGGGGGACTATGGCTACACCTTC

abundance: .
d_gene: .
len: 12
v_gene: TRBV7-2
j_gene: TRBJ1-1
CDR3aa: CASSDLANQAFF
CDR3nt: TGTGCCAGCAGCGATTTGGCCAACCAAGCTTTCTTT

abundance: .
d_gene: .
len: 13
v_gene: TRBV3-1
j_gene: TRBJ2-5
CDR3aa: CASSPPSQETQYF
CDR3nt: TGTGCCAGCAGCCCACCTTCCCAAGAGACCCAGTACTTC

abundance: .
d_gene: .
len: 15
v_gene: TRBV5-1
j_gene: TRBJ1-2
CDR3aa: CASSLGGTGNYGYTF
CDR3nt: TGCGCCAGCAGCTTGGGGGGGACGGGGAACTATGGCTACACCTTC

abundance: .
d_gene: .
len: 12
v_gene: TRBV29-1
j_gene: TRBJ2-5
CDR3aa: CSVETRGETQYF
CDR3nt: TGCAGCGTTGAGACGCGTGGAGAGACCCAGTACTTC

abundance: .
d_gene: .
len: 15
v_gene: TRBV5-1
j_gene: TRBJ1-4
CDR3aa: CASSFGGPTNEKLFF
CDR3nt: TGCGCCAGCAGCTTCGGAGGACCAACTAATGAAAAACTGTTTTTT